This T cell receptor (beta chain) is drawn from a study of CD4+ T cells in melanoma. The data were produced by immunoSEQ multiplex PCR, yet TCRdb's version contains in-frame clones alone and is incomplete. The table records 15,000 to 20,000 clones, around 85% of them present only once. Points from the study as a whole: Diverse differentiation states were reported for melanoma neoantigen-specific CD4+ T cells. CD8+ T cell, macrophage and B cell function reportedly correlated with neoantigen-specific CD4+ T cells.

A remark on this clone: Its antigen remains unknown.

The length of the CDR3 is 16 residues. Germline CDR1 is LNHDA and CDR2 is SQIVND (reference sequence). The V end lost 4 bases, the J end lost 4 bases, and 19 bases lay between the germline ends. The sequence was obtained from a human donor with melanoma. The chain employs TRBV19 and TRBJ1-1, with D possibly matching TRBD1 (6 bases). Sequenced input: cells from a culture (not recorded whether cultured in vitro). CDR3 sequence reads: CASSTAGGRRFTEAFF. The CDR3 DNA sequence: TGTGCCAGTAGTACCGCGGGGGGGCGTCGGTTCACTGAAGCTTTCTTT.